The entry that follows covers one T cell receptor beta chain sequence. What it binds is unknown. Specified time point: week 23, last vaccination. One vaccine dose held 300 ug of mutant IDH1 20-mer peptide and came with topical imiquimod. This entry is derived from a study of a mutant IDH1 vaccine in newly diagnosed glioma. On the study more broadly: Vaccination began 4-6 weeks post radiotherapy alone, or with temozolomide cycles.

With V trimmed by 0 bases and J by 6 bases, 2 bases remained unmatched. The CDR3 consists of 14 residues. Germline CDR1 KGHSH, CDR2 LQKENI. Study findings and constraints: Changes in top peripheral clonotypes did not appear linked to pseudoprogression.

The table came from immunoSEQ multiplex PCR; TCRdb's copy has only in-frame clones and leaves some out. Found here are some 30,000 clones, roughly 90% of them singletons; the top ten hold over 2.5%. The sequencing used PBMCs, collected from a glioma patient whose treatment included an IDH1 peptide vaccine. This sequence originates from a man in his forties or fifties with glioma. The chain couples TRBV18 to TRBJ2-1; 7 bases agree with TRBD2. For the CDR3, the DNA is TGTGCCAGCTCACCACCGGGGGAGGGCAATGAGCAGTTCTTC. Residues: CASSPPGEGNEQFF.